The 26 T cell receptor beta chains below all came from one sample that was sequenced in a study of T cell changes during pregnancy in multiple sclerosis. The assay was immunoSEQ multiplex PCR, and TCRdb's table has in-frame clones only and misses some. The table lists fewer than 70,000 clones, just under 95% of them singletons. The sequencing used peripheral blood, collected in the second trimester of pregnancy. The source of these receptors is a female donor with multiple sclerosis, enrolled in a pregnancy study.

This clone was seen just once. V is TRBV5-1 and J is TRBJ2-2, with 11 bases identical to TRBD1. In germline, CDR1 is SGHRS, CDR2 YFSETQ. The CDR3 is 16 residues long. V dropped 0 bases and J dropped 6; count of bases not matched to a gene: 4. CDR3 nucleotide sequence: TGCGCCAGCAGCTTGGGGACAGGGGGCATTGCCGGGGAGCTGTTTTTT. Its translation: CASSLGTGGIAGELFF.

V usage is TRBV6-6 and J usage is TRBJ2-7, with 7 bases that match TRBD1. This CDR3 contains 13 residues. Germline CDR1 reads MNHNY; CDR2 reads SVGAGI (reference sequence). The junction had 9 bases not matched to a gene; V was cut back by 6 bases and J by 7 bases. CDR3 loop: CASSLDRVGEQYF. DNA for the CDR3: TGTGCCAGCAGCCTTGACAGGGTTGGTGAGCAGTACTTC.

This chain uses TRBV5-1 with TRBJ2-1; 16 bases are a match to TRBD2. Per the germline V gene, CDR1 is SGHRS and CDR2 is YFSETQ. With 3 bases clipped from V and 5 bases from J, the junction kept 8 bases outside the gene matches. The CDR3 is 18 amino acids. CDR3 DNA: TGCGCCAGCAGCTCCGGGACTAGCGGGAGGGCCCGGGACAATGAGCAGTTCTTC. It specifies CASSSGTSGRARDNEQFF.

The chain combines TRBV28 with TRBJ2-5; the D gene is possibly TRBD1 (6 bases). This CDR3 has 15 amino acids. Trimming took 6 bases from V and 0 from J, leaving 14 bases between them. Germline V lookup: CDR1 MDHEN, CDR2 SYDVKM. DNA of the CDR3: TGTGCCAGCAGACCTCCGACAGGTTACCAAGAGACCCAGTACTTC. It yields the protein CASRPPTGYQETQYF.

V gene TRBV29-1 combines with J gene TRBJ2-1, with 8 bases aligning to TRBD2. Germline V gene lookup returns CDR1 SQVTM and CDR2 ANQGSEA. V was clipped by 6 bases and J by 6 bases; unmatched bases: 10. The CDR3 spans 14 residues. The CDR3 reads CSVTNLAGFNEQFF. The CDR3 nucleotides read TGCAGCGTAACCAATCTAGCGGGTTTCAATGAGCAGTTCTTC.

The chain joins TRBV9 to TRBJ2-1; 9 nucleotides agree with TRBD2. Germline V gives CDR1 SGDLS, CDR2 YYNGEE. The CDR3 consists of 15 residues. V lost 0 bases and J lost 7; bases outside the gene matches: 5. CDR3 bases: TGTGCCAGCAGCGTAGGGGCGGGAGGGGGGAATGAGCAGTTCTTC. It yields the protein CASSVGAGGGNEQFF. The variable domain in full, completed from reference TRBV9 and TRBJ2-1, reads DSGVTQTPKHLITATGQRVTLRCSPRSGDLSVYWYQQSLDQGLQFLIQYYNGEERAKGNILERFSAQQFPDLHSELNLSSLELGDSALYFCASSVGAGGGNEQFFGPGTRLTVL.

This clone has only a few counts. The chain uses TRBV7-9 and TRBJ2-7; 12 nucleotides line up with TRBD1. The CDR3 is 17 amino acids. Per the germline V gene, CDR1 is SEHNR and CDR2 is FQNEAQ (reference sequence). V lost 0 bases to trimming and J lost 2 bases; unmatched junction nucleotides: 5. The CDR3 DNA sequence: TGTGCCAGCAGCTTAGCGGGGACAGGGGGCATCGCCTACGAGCAGTACTTC. Translating it yields CASSLAGTGGIAYEQYF.

The chain joins TRBV6-5 to TRBJ2-1; D possibly corresponds to TRBD2 (6 bases). The CDR3 is 12 residues long. Germline V gene data show CDR1 as MNHEY and CDR2 as SVGAGI. The V gene lost 8 bases and the J gene lost 5 bases, with 10 bases spanning the gap. CDR3 in amino acids: CASGRTNNEQFF. For the CDR3, the DNA is TGTGCCAGCGGGAGGACTAACAATGAGCAGTTCTTC.

The chain uses TRBV13 and TRBJ2-5; D possibly corresponds to TRBD2 (7 bases). Germline CDR1 is PRHDT and CDR2 is FYEKMQ (reference sequence). This CDR3 is built from 15 residues. Trimming stripped 5 bases from V and 2 bases from J, with 15 bases between. For the CDR3, the DNA is TGTGCCAGCAGCCCGAGGGGGGGGCGACAAGAGACCCAGTACTTC. Amino acid sequence: CASSPRGGRQETQYF.

The chain joins TRBV2 to TRBJ2-1; no firm D call. The V end lost 6 bases, the J end lost 2 bases, and 2 bases lay between the germline ends. CDR1 and CDR2 (germline): SNHLY, FYNNEI. This CDR3 is built from 11 residues. CDR3 loop: CASSAYNEQFF. CDR3 DNA: TGTGCCAGCAGCGCCTACAATGAGCAGTTCTTC.

The gene calls are TRBV5-4 and TRBJ2-3, with D maybe TRBD1 (6 bases). Germline CDR1 is SGHNT and CDR2 is YYREEE (reference sequence). The CDR3 consists of 15 residues. Trimming shortened V by 7 bases and J by 3 bases, and 18 bases separated the two germline ends. CDR3 nucleotides: TGTGCCAGCGGCAGGGGTGGGAAAGGAACAGATACGCAGTATTTT. Encoded protein: CASGRGGKGTDTQYF.

This sequence joins TRBV5-1 and TRBJ2-1, with 7 bases fitting TRBD2. The V gene end was trimmed by 6 bases and the J gene end by 5 bases; junction bases not matched to a gene: 11. CDR1 is SGHRS, CDR2 YFSETQ, per germline. The CDR3 is made up of 15 amino acids. This CDR3 is CASTPGGGRHNEQFF. CDR3 DNA: TGCGCCAGCACCCCAGGCGGCGGGAGACACAATGAGCAGTTCTTC.

The chain employs TRBV27 and TRBJ2-7; TRBD2 matches at 8 bases. The CDR3 runs to 16 residues. Germline lookup yields CDR1 MNHEY and CDR2 SMNVEV (reference sequence). Losses at the gene ends were 5 bases for V and 2 bases for J; bases not matched to a gene: 11. CDR3 sequence reads: CASSPLSSGSTYEQYF. The CDR3 DNA reads TGTGCCAGCAGTCCGCTTTCTAGCGGGTCTACCTACGAGCAGTACTTC.

The chain recombines TRBV7-2 with TRBJ2-5, with TRBD2 matching over 11 bases. Germline V lookup: CDR1 SGHTA, CDR2 FQGNSA. The CDR3 is 15 residues long. The V and J ends lost 1 base and 4 bases, in that order; junction bases with no gene match: 2. The CDR3 bases are TGTGCCAGCAGCTTAGAGCTAGCGGGAGGAGAGACCCAGTACTTC. Its translation: CASSLELAGGETQYF.

This clone was seen just once. The chain's CDR3 is CASSRGGDYNEQFF. The CDR3 nucleotides are TGTGCCAGTAGTAGGGGCGGAGACTACAATGAGCAGTTCTTC. V is TRBV19 and J is TRBJ2-1; D might be TRBD1 (5 bases). The CDR3 contains 14 residues. Trimming stripped 4 bases from V and 3 bases from J, with 10 bases between. Germline CDR1 LNHDA, CDR2 SQIVND (reference sequence).

This clone has more than one count but fewer than ten. V usage is TRBV29-1 and J usage is TRBJ1-1; D is perhaps TRBD1 (5 bases). This CDR3 is built from 12 residues. The germline V and J ends were trimmed by 2 bases and 10 bases, with 14 bases remaining between them. Germline assignment: CDR1 SQVTM and CDR2 ANQGSEA. CDR3: CSVEIQGRGAFF. DNA for the CDR3: TGCAGCGTTGAAATCCAGGGTAGGGGAGCTTTCTTT.

This clone has just one count. This sequence joins TRBV4-2 and TRBJ2-7; D is undetermined. Trimming cost V 0 bases and J 2 bases, with 8 bases left between them. Germline CDR1 LGHNA, CDR2 YNFKEQ. This CDR3 contains 14 residues. This chain's CDR3 is CASSQDDWTYEQYF. The CDR3 DNA follows: TGTGCCAGCAGCCAAGATGACTGGACCTACGAGCAGTACTTC.

CDR3 residues: CASSQDYLGTYNEQFF. The CDR3 nucleotides read TGTGCCAGCAGCCAAGATTACCTCGGGACATACAATGAGCAGTTCTTC. The V call is TRBV4-2, the J call TRBJ2-1; D perhaps matches TRBD1 (6 bases). The CDR3 is 16 amino acids. Germline V gene lookup returns CDR1 LGHNA and CDR2 YNFKEQ. V was cut by 0 bases and J by 4 bases, with 13 bases left in between.

The rearrangement links TRBV7-2 to TRBJ2-3; no reliable D call. V was clipped by 1 base and J by 2 bases, with 7 bases between them. Germline-derived CDR1 and CDR2 are SGHTA and FQGNSA. The CDR3 is 14 residues long. The DNA of the CDR3 is TGTGCCAGCAGCTTAGGACTTTACACAGATACGCAGTATTTT. This sequence encodes CASSLGLYTDTQYF.

The chain recombines TRBV10-1 with TRBJ1-2, with 7 bases matching TRBD1. V shed 0 bases, J shed 6 bases, and the junction held 13 bases outside the gene matches. Per germline, CDR1 WNHNN and CDR2 SYGVQD (reference sequence). This CDR3 spans 17 amino acids. The CDR3 loop reads CASSESTSTGIPNGYTF. The CDR3, as DNA: TGCGCCAGCAGTGAGTCGACGTCGACAGGGATCCCTAATGGCTACACCTTC.

The CDR3 loop is CASSAQGANTEAFF. CDR3 DNA sequence: TGTGCCAGCAGCGCGCAGGGGGCAAATACTGAAGCTTTCTTT. The chain is built from TRBV9 and TRBJ1-1; TRBD1 aligns across 8 bases. After removal of 3 bases from V and 5 bases from J, the junction contained 6 bases not matched to a gene. The CDR3 spans 14 residues. Per germline, CDR1 SGDLS and CDR2 YYNGEE.

This chain joins TRBV6-5 and TRBJ2-5; D is ambiguous. This CDR3 spans 13 amino acids. With 3 bases removed from V and 1 base from J, the gap between germline ends came to 6 bases. CDR1 is MNHEY and CDR2 is SVGAGI in the germline V gene. Written as DNA, the CDR3 is TGTGCCAGCAGTTATAATTCCCAAGAGACCCAGTACTTC. It encodes CASSYNSQETQYF.

The rearrangement uses TRBV11-2 and TRBJ2-3; 10 bases are a match to TRBD2. The V gene's germline CDR1 is SGHAT and CDR2 FQNNGV. With V trimmed by 6 bases and J by 0 bases, 6 bases remained unmatched. The CDR3 contains 16 residues. The CDR3 loop is CASSPGTSASTDTQYF. CDR3 DNA: TGTGCCAGCAGTCCCGGGACTAGCGCGAGCACAGATACGCAGTATTTT.

In regard to this clone: The junction shows a germline mismatch at one end, possibly a read error. V is TRBV30 and J is TRBJ1-3; perhaps TRBD1 as D (6 bases). This CDR3 region has 15 residues. Looked up from germline, CDR1 is GTSNPN and CDR2 is SVGIG (reference sequence). CDR3 amino acids: CAWSVPGVSVNTIYF. CDR3 sequence (DNA): TGTGCCTGGAGTGTGCCAGGGGTCTCTGTAAACACCATATATTTT.

The chain joins TRBV6-1 to TRBJ2-1; 7 bases map to TRBD2. Germline assignment: CDR1 MNHNS and CDR2 SASEGT. With 2 bases clipped from V and 7 bases from J, the junction kept 20 bases outside the gene matches. The CDR3 sequence is 19 residues long. The CDR3 DNA follows: TGTGCCAGCAGTGAAACCCCAAACTATGGGGAGGGTTTGGGGAATGAGCAGTTCTTC. Translated, it gives CASSETPNYGEGLGNEQFF.

The rearrangement links TRBV5-4 to TRBJ1-3; D gene unclear. The V gene's germline CDR1 is SGHNT and CDR2 YYREEE (reference sequence). Trimming removed 4 bases from V and 4 bases from J, with 12 bases in between. The CDR3 sequence is 14 residues long. The CDR3 DNA is TGTGCCAGCAGCCTGTCGGCGCGGGGAAACACCATATATTTT. This codes for CASSLSARGNTIYF.